Sequencing of this TCR beta chain was carried out in a study of stem cell transplantation in POMP-related autoinflammatory disease. Looking at the study overall: Pre-transplant patients had naive-skewed CD4+ T cells and few CD8+ T cells. Through one year post-transplant, neutrophils and platelets were 100% of graft donor origin. General study findings and limits: Patients with PRAID showed a restricted number of unique TRB V-J gene pairings.

In regard to this clone: Its target is unknown.

The CDR3 length is 12 residues. Germline V gives CDR1 SGHAT, CDR2 FQNNGV. V lost 0 bases, J lost 9 bases, and 6 bases lay in between. PRAID combined immunodeficiency and autoinflammation. TCRdb's table, derived via immunoSEQ multiplex PCR, lists solely in-frame clones and lacks some. This table has some 69,000 clones, approximately 90% appearing once. This sample comprised CD4+ T cells from PBMCs, obtained after stem cell transplantation. The TCR was taken from a human patient with POMP-related autoinflammation and immune dysregulation (PRAID). Some T cells may be transferred from the graft donor. This chain connects TRBV11-2 to TRBJ2-4; D call uncertain. DNA for the CDR3: TGTGCCAGCAGCTTAGATCGCGTCATTCAGTACTTC. Residues: CASSLDRVIQYF.